This T cell receptor beta chain came from a study of cytomegalovirus exposure and HLA in healthy donors. The study, taken as a whole, reports: Cytomegalovirus-associated status was assigned to 164 TCR beta chains. A likely sequencing artifact accounted for one observed cluster of highly shared sequence variants. It was only CMV serostatus that was available as immune exposure information. The Asian-associated ancestry cluster reportedly had fewer N-insertions than the approximately 670-donor mean in a later analysis.

The CDR3 is 11 amino acids. Germline loops: CDR1 GTSNPN, CDR2 SVGIG (reference sequence). Trimming took off 2 bases at V and 3 bases at J, with 3 bases between the two ends. The primer mix had 60 Vbeta and 13 Jbeta primers. Sequencing was performed with immunoSEQ multiplex PCR; in TCRdb, only in-frame clones are kept and a portion is missing. The data hold some 100,000 clones, with 60% to 80% observed a single time. This clone has a handful of counts. What it binds is not known. The chain couples TRBV30 to TRBJ2-3; unclear D gene. This clonotype originated in a woman under 30 in good health and CMV-seropositive. Sequencing was performed on PBMCs. The CDR3 spells CAWSPTDTQYF. The DNA for the CDR3 is TGTGCCTGGAGTCCGACAGATACGCAGTATTTT.